This T cell receptor beta chain was obtained from a study of blood T cell repertoires in COVID-19. The overall study: The cDNA or gDNA used as material had been derived from T cells, B-cell-depleted T cells, or PBMCs.

Per the original methods: Amplification with reference gene primers provided the estimates of nucleated cell counts. The repertoire was sequenced with immunoSEQ multiplex PCR; TCRdb's copy has only in-frame clones and lacks some. V and J calls and clone size follow that table, whereas D and trimming were derived from the DNA. The repertoire holds a few hundred thousand clones, with 88% as singletons. The CDR3 spans 13 residues. Germline CDR1 SGHTA, CDR2 FQGTGA. V lost 5 bases, J lost 8 bases, and 15 bases lay in between. The chain carries TRBV7-3 and TRBJ1-2, with D perhaps matching TRBD1 (5 bases). Sequencing was done on a sample of peripheral blood. The source is a woman aged 65 to 85 with COVID-19, enrolled during active disease. CDR3 DNA sequence: TGTGCCAGCAGCCCCTTTGCGGGGCGAGGCTACACCTTC. Protein product: CASSPFAGRGYTF.